Below, 11 T cell receptor beta chains from the same sample are listed, as sequenced in a study of blood T cell repertoires in COVID-19. Method: immunoSEQ multiplex PCR; TCRdb's copy keeps in-frame clones and lacks some. This sample has about 280,000 clones, with around 90% found just once. Sequenced: peripheral blood. These TCRs come from a middle-aged woman who had recovered from COVID-19.

This chain links TRBV28 with TRBJ1-6, with TRBD1 identical over 7 bases. J was trimmed by 7 bases and V by 6 bases; bases with no gene match: 6. Germline CDR1 reads MDHEN; CDR2 reads SYDVKM. The CDR3 runs 14 residues. CDR3 protein: CASSETGWNSPLHF. CDR3 in DNA: TGTGCCAGCAGCGAGACAGGGTGGAATTCACCCCTCCACTTT. Full variable domain (rest looked up from reference TRBV28 and TRBJ1-6): DVKVTQSSRYLVKRTGEKVFLECVQDMDHENMFWYRQDPGLGLRLIYFSYDVKMKEKGDIPEGYSVSREKKERFSLILESASTNQTSMYLCASSETGWNSPLHFGNGTRLTVT.

The chain has TRBV27 and TRBJ2-1; D is perhaps TRBD1 (6 bases). Deletions cut 5 bases from V and 9 bases from J, with 17 bases between. Germline CDR1 MNHEY, CDR2 SMNVEV (reference sequence). The CDR3 covers 14 residues. The CDR3 sequence is CASSRGHEAGEQFF. CDR3 DNA: TGTGCCAGCAGTAGGGGACACGAAGCAGGTGAGCAGTTCTTC.

The chain has TRBV14 and TRBJ1-1; no definite D call. There are 15 residues in the CDR3. V lost 2 bases to trimming and J lost 1 base, with 11 bases between them. Germline V lookup: CDR1 SGHDN, CDR2 FVKESK. In DNA, the CDR3 is TGTGCCAGCAGCCAATCTGCGGTCGGGAACACTGAAGCTTTCTTT. It encodes CASSQSAVGNTEAFF.

CDR3 protein: CASSQELAITDTQYF. For the CDR3, the DNA is TGTGCCAGCAGCCAAGAGTTGGCAATCACAGATACGCAGTATTTT. The chain recombines TRBV3-1 (or the pseudogene TRBV3-2) with TRBJ2-3; D is uncertain. The germline CDR1 and CDR2 sequences are LGHDT and YNNKEL (reference sequence). The V gene lost 0 bases and the J gene lost 2 bases, with 9 bases spanning the gap. The CDR3 contains 15 residues.

The chain joins TRBV9 to TRBJ1-4; D unclear. Trimming removed 2 bases from V and 3 bases from J, with 8 bases in between. This CDR3 has 14 amino acids. Germline lookup yields CDR1 SGDLS and CDR2 YYNGEE. The CDR3 here is CASSVAPSNEKLFF. CDR3 nucleotide sequence: TGTGCCAGCAGCGTGGCTCCCTCTAATGAAAAACTGTTTTTT.

This clone showed up just a few times. The J gene is TRBJ1-5, the V gene TRBV19; 8 bases align to TRBD1. From germline, CDR1 is LNHDA and CDR2 SQIVND (reference sequence). There are 14 residues in the CDR3. The V gene end was trimmed by 7 bases and the J gene end by 5 bases; junction bases not matched to a gene: 7. The CDR3 is CASTLQGGYQPQHF. DNA for the CDR3: TGTGCCAGTACCTTACAGGGGGGCTATCAGCCCCAGCATTTT.

The J gene is TRBJ1-2, the V gene TRBV6-5; tentatively, D is TRBD1 (5 bases). V was cut by 7 bases and J by 5 bases, with 17 bases left in between. This CDR3 spans 14 amino acids. CDR1 and CDR2 from the germline V gene are MNHEY and SVGAGI. For the CDR3, the DNA is TGTGCCAGCACAGAAACAGGTGGCTTGTATGGCTACACCTTC. The encoded protein is CASTETGGLYGYTF.

The chain is built from TRBV14 and TRBJ2-5; 8 nucleotides line up with TRBD1. This CDR3 spans 17 amino acids. The V segment lost 0 bases and the J segment 5 bases; nucleotides outside the gene matches: 11. CDR1 is SGHDN, CDR2 FVKESK, per germline. CDR3 bases: TGTGCCAGCAGCCAAGATCGGGCAGGGGGCAGAGTGGAGACCCAGTACTTC. Its protein is CASSQDRAGGRVETQYF.

This clone was counted many times. This chain connects TRBV24-1 to TRBJ2-2; the match to TRBD2 covers 7 bases. After removal of 2 bases from V and 10 bases from J, the junction contained 3 bases not matched to a gene. The CDR3 length is 13 residues. The V gene's germline CDR1 is KGHDR and CDR2 SFDVKD. DNA of the CDR3: TGTGCCACCAGTGATTGGGGGGGTCCGGAGCTGTTTTTT. This translates into CATSDWGGPELFF.

This chain links TRBV7-2 with TRBJ2-1, with 10 bases that match TRBD2. The ends lost 5 bases at V and 10 bases at J; junction bases unmatched: 14. The CDR3 has 16 amino acids. Germline CDR1 is SGHTA and CDR2 is FQGNSA. The CDR3 DNA reads TGTGCCAGCAGCACAACGGGCCTAGCGGGAGTCGTGGAGCAGTTCTTC. Translating it yields CASSTTGLAGVVEQFF.

CDR3 nucleotides: TGTGCCAGCAGCCAACGGGAGTCTGAGCAGTTCTTC. Translated: CASSQRESEQFF. J is TRBJ2-1 and V is TRBV4-2, with a possible D match to TRBD2 (6 bases). Germline CDR1 and CDR2: LGHNA and YNFKEQ. CDR3 length: 12 amino acids. The V gene lost 2 bases and the J gene lost 9 bases, with 8 bases spanning the gap.